The entry below gives a single TCR beta chain sequence along with its context. V was clipped by 0 bases and J by 3 bases, with 12 bases between them. The germline V gene encodes CDR1 LNHNV and CDR2 YYDKDF (reference sequence). The CDR3 length is 15 residues. This specimen belongs to a study of T cell changes during pregnancy in multiple sclerosis. Clones were read by immunoSEQ multiplex PCR, and TCRdb kept only the in-frame ones, dropping some. The sample has fewer than 90,000 clones; approximately 94% are singletons. The V and J genes are TRBV15 and TRBJ2-7; possibly TRBD2 for D (6 bases). This sequence originates from a female donor with multiple sclerosis, enrolled in a pregnancy study. Sequenced here: peripheral blood, sampled in the third trimester of pregnancy. CDR3 DNA: TGTGCCACCAGCAGAGAACGGGAGACGTTCTACGAGCAGTACTTC. Translated, it gives CATSRERETFYEQYF.